This entry lists 9 T cell receptor beta chains sequenced from one sample in a study of shared clonotypes between healthy human individuals. CD45RO-negative cells were positively selected for CCR7, leaving out terminally differentiated effector memory CD45RA+ cells. Profiled with immunoSEQ multiplex PCR; TCRdb holds only in-frame clones, not every one. The sample records 1.5 million to 2.5 million clones, about 94% being singletons. Sequencing was carried out using naive CD8+ T cells sorted from blood. The receptors here all came from a man aged 18 to 30 in good health.

CDR3 protein: CASSERLAEAYEQYF. The CDR3 DNA sequence: TGTGCCAGCAGTGAGAGACTAGCGGAGGCCTACGAGCAGTACTTC. The chain couples TRBV2 to TRBJ2-7; 9 bases align to TRBD2. The CDR3 covers 15 residues. V lost 3 bases to trimming and J lost 2 bases; unmatched junction nucleotides: 5. Germline CDR1 is SNHLY and CDR2 is FYNNEI.

This chain uses TRBV7-9 with TRBJ2-2; unclear D gene. The CDR3 loop spans 15 amino acids. Trimming shortened V by 1 base and J by 3 bases, and 9 bases separated the two germline ends. Germline lookup yields CDR1 SEHNR and CDR2 FQNEAQ (reference sequence). CDR3 in amino acids: CASSLDPGDTGELFF. In DNA form, the CDR3 reads TGTGCCAGCAGCTTAGATCCCGGAGACACCGGGGAGCTGTTTTTT.

J is TRBJ2-3 and V is TRBV7-9, with D possibly called TRBD1 or TRBD2 (6 bases each). Germline-derived CDR1 and CDR2 are SEHNR and FQNEAQ (reference sequence). V was pared by 5 bases and J by 11 bases, with 20 bases between. The CDR3 has 14 residues. In DNA, the CDR3 is TGTGCCAGCAGCCTCCCGGGGGCCGGGAATGGGCAGTATTTT. It is translated as CASSLPGAGNGQYF.

This chain joins TRBV27 and TRBJ2-5, with a tentative D call TRBD1 (7 bases). This CDR3 is 15 amino acids long. Between the trimmed V and J ends, which lost 6 bases and 1 base, there was a span of 15 bases. Looked up from germline, CDR1 is MNHEY and CDR2 is SMNVEV (reference sequence). CDR3 DNA sequence: TGTGCCAGCAGCCTAGGAGGGGGCGCCCAAGAGACCCAGTACTTC. Its protein is CASSLGGGAQETQYF.

This clone was detected once. The rearrangement links TRBV9 to TRBJ1-2, with D perhaps TRBD1 (6 bases). The CDR3 runs 15 residues. V lost 2 bases and J 0 bases, leaving 11 bases between the germline ends. Germline values: CDR1 SGDLS, CDR2 YYNGEE. The CDR3 bases are TGTGCCAGCAGCGTCGGGGACATAACTAACTATGGCTACACCTTC. Residues: CASSVGDITNYGYTF.

This clone was observed a single time. The chain carries TRBV6-5 and TRBJ2-7; no firm D call. Trimming stripped 7 bases from V and 6 bases from J, with 13 bases between. This CDR3 comprises 12 residues. CDR1 is MNHEY and CDR2 is SVGAGI in the germline V gene. The CDR3 is CASTGNGGEQYF. For the CDR3, the DNA is TGTGCCAGCACGGGTAATGGTGGCGAGCAGTACTTC.

The chain carries TRBV19 and TRBJ1-5, with D hard to call. The ends were cut back, 6 bases at V and 2 bases at J, with 17 bases in the middle. This CDR3 is 16 amino acids long. Germline lookup yields CDR1 LNHDA and CDR2 SQIVND (reference sequence). CDR3 sequence (DNA): TGTGCCAGTAGAGAAGGAGGTGGCATCGGCAATCAGCCCCAGCATTTT. Translated: CASREGGGIGNQPQHF.

V gene TRBV4-3 combines with J gene TRBJ2-1, with 11 bases aligning to TRBD2. J gave up 8 bases and V 4 bases, and 7 bases lay outside the gene matches. The CDR3 is 15 amino acids. Germline CDR1 is LGHNA and CDR2 is YSLEER. CDR3 sequence (DNA): TGCGCCAGCAGCCTGATAGCGGGAGGGGAGGATGAGCAGTTCTTC. This translates into CASSLIAGGEDEQFF.

This clone was picked up one time. CDR3 amino acids: CASSGPGGGTDTQYF. Written as DNA, the CDR3 is TGTGCCAGCAGTGGTCCGGGGGGAGGCACAGATACGCAGTATTTT. This rearrangement joins TRBV27 to TRBJ2-3; 7 bases align to TRBD2. This CDR3 contains 15 residues. Germline lookup yields CDR1 MNHEY and CDR2 SMNVEV (reference sequence). After removal of 5 bases from V and 1 base from J, the junction contained 6 bases not matched to a gene.